This T cell receptor beta chain was documented in a study of blood T cell repertoires in COVID-19. Per the original methods: From reference gene primer amplification, estimates of nucleated cell counts were derived. Assay used: immunoSEQ multiplex PCR; TCRdb lists only in-frame clones, some missing. The V and J calls and clone size come from that table; D and trimming were worked out from the DNA. Here the sample spans 200,000 to 250,000 clones, roughly four fifths being singletons. In its sample, this clone was seen once. The CDR3 extends over 15 amino acids. V lost 5 bases to trimming and J lost 0 bases, with 11 bases between them. The V gene's germline CDR1 is SNHLY and CDR2 FYNNEI.

This sequence was found in a woman in her seventies with COVID-19, enrolled during active disease. The rearrangement uses TRBV2 and TRBJ2-1; TRBD2 might be the D (5 bases). The sample comprised peripheral blood. CDR3 coding DNA: TGTGCCAGCAGTCCCCAGCGGAGCTCCTACAATGAGCAGTTCTTC. Its protein product is CASSPQRSSYNEQFF.